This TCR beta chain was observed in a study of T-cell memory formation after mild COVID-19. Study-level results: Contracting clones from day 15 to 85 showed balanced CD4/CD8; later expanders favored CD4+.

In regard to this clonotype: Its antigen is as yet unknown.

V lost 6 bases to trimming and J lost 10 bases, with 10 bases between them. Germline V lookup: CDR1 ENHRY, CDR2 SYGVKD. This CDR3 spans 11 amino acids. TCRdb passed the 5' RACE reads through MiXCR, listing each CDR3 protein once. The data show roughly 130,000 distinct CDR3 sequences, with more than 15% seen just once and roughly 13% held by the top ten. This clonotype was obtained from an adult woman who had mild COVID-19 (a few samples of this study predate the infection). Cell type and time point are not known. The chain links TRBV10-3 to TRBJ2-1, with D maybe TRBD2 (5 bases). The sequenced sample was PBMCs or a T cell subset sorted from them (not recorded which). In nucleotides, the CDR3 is TGTGCCATCAGCCCGGACTCGGAGCAGTTCTTC. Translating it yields CAISPDSEQFF.